This is a list of T cell receptor beta chains from one sample in a study of T-cell reconstitution after alpha-beta-depleted transplantation in children. TCRdb reprocessed the PCR reads with MiXCR, giving one entry per CDR3 protein. The data contain around 400,000 distinct CDR3 sequences, around 21% of them seen just once; the ten biggest clones take up approximately 3.9%. The specimen comprised PBMCs from the stem cell graft donor, sampled from the stem cell graft. Source of these receptors: a human donor who donated a stem cell graft to a child with acute myeloid leukemia. CDR3s include the opening cysteine and the closing phenylalanine or tryptophan. D genes are given only for firm matches. Clone size is given for some rows only: seen once, a few or many times, or a class if the clone is expanded.

V: TRBV18; J: TRBJ2-7; D: -; size: -; DNA: TGTGCCAGCTCACCAAACAGGGCGTCCGAGCAGTACTTC; CDR3: CASSPNRASEQYF
V: TRBV20-1; J: TRBJ2-1; D: -; size: many; DNA: TGCAGTGCTAGTAAAGAATACAATGAGCAGTTCTTC; CDR3: CSASKEYNEQFF
V: TRBV12-3/TRBV12-4; J: TRBJ1-5; D: -; size: few; DNA: TGTGCCAGCAGACAAGATAGCAATCAGCCCCAGCATTTT; CDR3: CASRQDSNQPQHF
V: TRBV5-1; J: TRBJ2-7; D: TRBD1; size: -; DNA: TGCGCCAGCAGCTTTCTGGGACAGAGCTCAGGTAAATACGAGCAGTACTTC; CDR3: CASSFLGQSSGKYEQYF
V: TRBV12-3/TRBV12-4; J: TRBJ2-3; D: -; size: -; DNA: TGTGCCAGCAGTTCGGACGGGACTAGCACAGATACGCAGTATTTT; CDR3: CASSSDGTSTDTQYF
V: TRBV27; J: TRBJ2-7; D: TRBD2; size: -; DNA: TGTGCCAGCAGTTTTATTTCTCCATCGACTAGCGGGAGGGCCTACGAGCAGTACTTC; CDR3: CASSFISPSTSGRAYEQYF
V: TRBV1; J: TRBJ2-5; D: -; size: -; DNA: TGCACCAGCAGCTTTCGAACAGGGGGTAACGAAGAGACCCAGTACTTC; CDR3: CTSSFRTGGNEETQYF
V: TRBV7-2; J: TRBJ2-7; D: -; size: -; DNA: TGTGCCAGCAGCTTCGGGTTCTCCTACGAGCAGTACTTC; CDR3: CASSFGFSYEQYF
V: TRBV4-1; J: TRBJ2-1; D: TRBD2; size: -; DNA: TGCGCCAGCAGCCAAGAAGAGGGACTTCGACTAGCGGGAGGCCGGAATGAGCAGTTCTTC; CDR3: CASSQEEGLRLAGGRNEQFF
V: TRBV20-1; J: TRBJ1-2; D: -; size: many; DNA: TGCAGTGCTAGAGACGACGGAAACTATGGCTACACCTTC; CDR3: CSARDDGNYGYTF
V: TRBV12-3/TRBV12-4; J: TRBJ1-1; D: -; size: many; DNA: TGTGCCAGCAGTCCTGGGCGGTCGGGACCTTTAGGCACTGAAGCTTTCTTT; CDR3: CASSPGRSGPLGTEAFF
V: TRBV15; J: TRBJ2-7; D: TRBD1; size: -; DNA: TGTGCCACCAGCAGAGATTCAGGGACAGTAGCCTACGAGCAGTACTTC; CDR3: CATSRDSGTVAYEQYF
V: TRBV18; J: TRBJ2-5; D: -; size: many; DNA: TGTGCCAGCAGTCCCCAAGAGACCCAGTACTTC; CDR3: CASSPQETQYF
V: TRBV5-1; J: TRBJ2-7; D: TRBD1; size: -; DNA: TGCGCCAGCAGCTTATCCTCCGGGACAGAATCCTACGAGCAGTACTTC; CDR3: CASSLSSGTESYEQYF
V: TRBV10-2; J: TRBJ2-7; D: -; size: -; DNA: TGCGCCAGCAGTGAGCCGGCACCCTACGAGCAGTACTTC; CDR3: CASSEPAPYEQYF
V: TRBV10-3; J: TRBJ2-2; D: -; size: many; DNA: TGTGCCATCAGGGACACCACCGGGGAGCTGTTTTTT; CDR3: CAIRDTTGELFF
V: TRBV12-3/TRBV12-4; J: TRBJ2-7; D: -; size: -; DNA: TGTGCCAGCAGTCCGATTAGCGCCGGAGGGTCCTACGAGCAGTACTTC; CDR3: CASSPISAGGSYEQYF
V: TRBV20-1; J: TRBJ2-1; D: TRBD2; size: few; DNA: TGCAGTGGTAGTGGGGGGGATGATCCCAATGAGCAGTTCTTC; CDR3: CSGSGGDDPNEQFF
V: TRBV10-3; J: TRBJ1-5; D: -; size: few; DNA: TGTGCCATCAGTGAGGGGGGGCAGCCCCAGCATTTT; CDR3: CAISEGGQPQHF
V: TRBV4-2; J: TRBJ2-7; D: TRBD2; size: few; DNA: TGTGCCAGCAGCCAAGCGGGGACTAGCGTAGGCGGGCAGTACTTC; CDR3: CASSQAGTSVGGQYF
V: TRBV27; J: TRBJ1-1; D: -; size: many; DNA: TGTGCCAGCAGTTTGGGCAGCGACACTGAAGCTTTCTTT; CDR3: CASSLGSDTEAFF
V: TRBV27; J: TRBJ2-1; D: -; size: few; DNA: TGTGCCAGCAGTTTTCCCACGAAGAGCTCCTACAATGAGCAGTTCTTC; CDR3: CASSFPTKSSYNEQFF
V: TRBV27; J: TRBJ1-1; D: TRBD1; size: many; DNA: TGTGCCAGCAGTTCACGGACAGGGGGCGCCGGCATGAACACTGAAGCTTTCTTT; CDR3: CASSSRTGGAGMNTEAFF
V: TRBV12-3/TRBV12-4; J: TRBJ2-2; D: -; size: -; DNA: TGTGCCAGCAGTTTAGGGGGAGACACCGGGGAGCTGTTTTTT; CDR3: CASSLGGDTGELFF
V: TRBV9; J: TRBJ2-3; D: TRBD2; size: -; DNA: TGTGCCAGCAGCCCAGGCGGGGGGGCTTACACAGATACGCAGTATTTT; CDR3: CASSPGGGAYTDTQYF
V: TRBV29-1; J: TRBJ1-2; D: -; size: many; DNA: TGCAGCGTTGAAGAGGGTGGCGTCTATGGCTACACCTTC; CDR3: CSVEEGGVYGYTF
V: TRBV12-3/TRBV12-4; J: TRBJ1-2; D: -; size: few; DNA: TGTGCCAGCAGCCTGAGGGCGGCTTTAGCTAACTATGGCTACACCTTC; CDR3: CASSLRAALANYGYTF
V: TRBV7-6; J: TRBJ1-1; D: -; size: many; DNA: TGTGCCAGCAGCTTAAAACGGTCGGGCACTGAAGCTTTCTTT; CDR3: CASSLKRSGTEAFF
V: TRBV24-1; J: TRBJ2-1; D: -; size: few; DNA: TGTGCCACCAGTGATTTTAGGACAGAGCAGTTCTTC; CDR3: CATSDFRTEQFF
V: TRBV5-1; J: TRBJ2-7; D: -; size: few; DNA: TGCGCCAGCAGCTGGGGGACTTCGACCTACGAGCAGTACTTC; CDR3: CASSWGTSTYEQYF
V: TRBV6-1; J: TRBJ2-3; D: TRBD1; size: -; DNA: TGTGCCAGCAGTCCGGGGACAGGGATGGATACGCAGTATTTT; CDR3: CASSPGTGMDTQYF
V: TRBV20-1; J: TRBJ2-1; D: -; size: few; DNA: TGCAGTGTTGGCCGAGCTAGGGGCAATGAGCAGTTCTTC; CDR3: CSVGRARGNEQFF
V: TRBV20-1; J: TRBJ2-3; D: -; size: many; DNA: TGCAGTTCCACGACTAGCACAGATACGCAGTATTTT; CDR3: CSSTTSTDTQYF
V: TRBV27; J: TRBJ2-7; D: TRBD2; size: -; DNA: TGTGCCAGCAGTTTATCGGCCGTTGGCGGGAGACCCTACGAGCAGTACTTC; CDR3: CASSLSAVGGRPYEQYF
V: TRBV20-1; J: TRBJ2-1; D: -; size: -; DNA: TGCAGTGCTAGCGGACCCACTAGTTTTCGAAGCTCCTACAATGAGCAGTTCTTC; CDR3: CSASGPTSFRSSYNEQFF
V: TRBV9; J: TRBJ2-3; D: TRBD2; size: few; DNA: TGTGCCAGCAGCGCCCTCGTGACGGGAGGTAACACAGATACGCAGTATTTT; CDR3: CASSALVTGGNTDTQYF
V: TRBV28; J: TRBJ2-1; D: -; size: -; DNA: TGTGCCAGCAGTGAAAGCAAACGAAGCGAGCAGTTCTTC; CDR3: CASSESKRSEQFF
V: TRBV10-3; J: TRBJ1-1; D: TRBD1; size: few; DNA: TGTGCCATCAGTGACGCTCGGGACAGGGTTACGAACACTGAAGCTTTCTTT; CDR3: CAISDARDRVTNTEAFF
V: TRBV20-1; J: TRBJ2-2; D: -; size: -; DNA: TGCAGTGCTAGAGATATTGACACCGGGGAGCTGTTTTTT; CDR3: CSARDIDTGELFF
V: TRBV7-3; J: TRBJ2-3; D: -; size: -; DNA: TGTGCCAGCAGCATTGCTAGCACAGATACGCAGTATTTT; CDR3: CASSIASTDTQYF
V: TRBV10-1; J: TRBJ2-7; D: -; size: few; DNA: TGCGCCAGCAGTGTAGGACCGAAATACGAGCAGTACTTC; CDR3: CASSVGPKYEQYF
V: TRBV6-5; J: TRBJ1-6; D: -; size: few; DNA: TGTGCCAGCAGTTACTCAGGGGACCCTGGTTCACCCCTCCACTTT; CDR3: CASSYSGDPGSPLHF
V: TRBV12-3/TRBV12-4; J: TRBJ2-5; D: -; size: -; DNA: TGTGCCAGCAGCTTCGGGGCGGCTCAAGAGACCCAGTACTTC; CDR3: CASSFGAAQETQYF
V: TRBV9; J: TRBJ2-7; D: -; size: few; DNA: TGTGCCAGCAGCCCCCTGGACAGGGAGGGCATGTACTTC; CDR3: CASSPLDREGMYF
V: TRBV21-1; J: TRBJ2-1; D: -; size: few; DNA: TGTGCCAGCAGCACCCGGGACAGCTACAATGAGCAGTTCTTC; CDR3: CASSTRDSYNEQFF
V: TRBV20-1; J: TRBJ1-3; D: -; size: many; DNA: TGCAGTGCTAGCCCCTATAATGGAAACACCATATATTTT; CDR3: CSASPYNGNTIYF
V: TRBV20-1; J: TRBJ2-7; D: -; size: many; DNA: TGCAGTGCTAGAATTCCGGGACTGCCCTACGAGCAGTACTTC; CDR3: CSARIPGLPYEQYF
V: TRBV5-1; J: TRBJ2-7; D: TRBD2; size: few; DNA: TGCGCCAGCAGCTTGGAACCGGGACTAGCGGGACAGGAGCAGTACTTC; CDR3: CASSLEPGLAGQEQYF
V: TRBV11-2; J: TRBJ2-1; D: -; size: many; DNA: TGTGCCAGCAGTTATCGGACAGCATACAATGAGCAGTTCTTC; CDR3: CASSYRTAYNEQFF
V: TRBV4-3; J: TRBJ1-2; D: -; size: -; DNA: TGCGCCAGCAGCCAAGAGGAGACTAACTATGGCTACACCTTC; CDR3: CASSQEETNYGYTF
V: TRBV28; J: TRBJ2-7; D: TRBD2; size: -; DNA: TGTGCCAGCCTGGCGGGGGGGAACGACGAGCAGTACTTC; CDR3: CASLAGGNDEQYF
V: TRBV7-6; J: TRBJ2-7; D: TRBD2; size: few; DNA: TGTGCCAGCAGCTTAGGAGGGGACTACTACGAGCAGTACTTC; CDR3: CASSLGGDYYEQYF